The clone carrying this T cell receptor beta chain was detected a few times. As yet, its antigen is unknown. The authors used template switching to add a universal primer site and gave cDNA unique molecular identifiers. TCRdb re-called the 5' RACE reads through MiXCR, storing one row per CDR3 protein. The sample has more than 200,000 distinct CDR3 sequences; around 10% are singletons. The CDR3 covers 14 residues. V lost 4 bases, J lost 2 bases, and 9 bases lay in between. The V gene's germline CDR1 is LGHNA and CDR2 YSLEER. This sample was taken from a study of identical twins. Findings of the study overall: Researchers reported excess low generation probability among twin-shared out-of-frame alpha sequences. Beta out-of-frame sequences displayed a weaker excess of sharing between twins.

The sample taken for sequencing was memory (CD45RO+) T cells sorted from blood. This receptor was obtained from a woman between 18 and 29 years old in good health. V gene TRBV4-3 combines with J gene TRBJ2-1; the D gene is possibly TRBD2 (6 bases). The CDR3 here is CASSRDFTYNEQFF. The CDR3 bases are TGCGCCAGCAGCCGGGACTTTACCTACAATGAGCAGTTCTTC.